Below, 28 T cell receptor beta chains from the same sample are listed, as sequenced in a study of OX40 agonist ivuxolimab in advanced cancers. The method was immunoSEQ multiplex PCR; TCRdb's version includes in-frame clones alone and lacks a portion of them. The sample includes 50,000 to 70,000 clones, just over 85% of them seen just once. Sequencing used CD4+ or CD8+ T cells sorted from blood, obtained in a trial of the OX40 agonist ivuxolimab. The receptors shown here come from an adult with an advanced solid tumor such as melanoma, head and neck, liver or kidney cancer.

The V and J genes are TRBV5-1 and TRBJ2-5; 10 bases are a match to TRBD1. In germline, CDR1 is SGHRS, CDR2 YFSETQ. This CDR3 contains 19 residues. With 5 bases clipped from V and 5 bases from J, the junction kept 21 bases outside the gene matches. DNA for the CDR3: TGCGCCAGCAGATGGGGGCCGGGACAGGGGCCAGCAGTGGGGGAGACCCAGTACTTC. Translation gives CASRWGPGQGPAVGETQYF.

V usage is TRBV6-1 and J usage is TRBJ2-1; tentative D call: TRBD1 (6 bases). The CDR3 totals 15 residues. Germline V gives CDR1 MNHNS, CDR2 SASEGT. The V and J ends lost 6 bases and 5 bases respectively, with 17 bases between them. The CDR3 DNA sequence: TGTGCCAGCAGGCAGTCAGGGGCGCTGGACAATGAGCAGTTCTTC. This translates into CASRQSGALDNEQFF.

This clone was detected once. The chain uses TRBV7-8 and TRBJ2-3; 11 bases line up with TRBD2. Germline CDR1 reads SGHVS; CDR2 reads FQNEAQ. CDR3 length: 17 residues. Losses at the gene ends were 3 bases for V and 0 bases for J; bases not matched to a gene: 5. The CDR3, as DNA: TGTGCCAGCAGCTTGAGGACTAGCGGGTACAGCACAGATACGCAGTATTTT. The encoded protein is CASSLRTSGYSTDTQYF.

V and J are TRBV5-1 and TRBJ2-5; either TRBD1 or TRBD2 may fit D (5 bases each). Germline loops: CDR1 SGHRS, CDR2 YFSETQ. Trimming removed 6 bases at V and 5 bases at J, with 14 bases between. The CDR3 extends over 13 amino acids. The CDR3 nucleotides read TGCGCCAGCATGGGAGAGGGGTTTGAGACCCAGTACTTC. It is translated as CASMGEGFETQYF.

The V and J genes are TRBV29-1 and TRBJ1-2; 8 positions agree with TRBD1. CDR3 length: 13 residues. CDR1 SQVTM and CDR2 ANQGSEA come from the germline V gene. V lost 1 base and J lost 7; bases outside the gene matches: 5. CDR3 sequence: CSVEAQGAGGYTF. The DNA for the CDR3 is TGCAGCGTTGAAGCTCAGGGGGCCGGTGGCTACACCTTC.

J is TRBJ2-7 and V is TRBV11-2; D is unresolved. V lost 5 bases to trimming and J lost 3 bases, with 14 bases between them. Germline CDR1 reads SGHAT; CDR2 reads FQNNGV. The CDR3 loop spans 14 amino acids. The CDR3 reads CASSPIRRVYEQYF. In DNA, the CDR3 is TGTGCCAGCAGCCCGATTAGAAGGGTCTACGAGCAGTACTTC.

The rearrangement links TRBV15 to TRBJ2-3; D gene unclear. Per the germline V gene, CDR1 is LNHNV and CDR2 is YYDKDF (reference sequence). The V gene lost 1 base and the J gene lost 8 bases, with 16 bases spanning the gap. This CDR3 has 15 residues. CDR3 protein: CATSRALGQVGTQYF. The CDR3 region has the DNA TGTGCCACCAGCAGAGCTTTAGGCCAAGTGGGTACGCAGTATTTT.

The rearrangement joins TRBV7-3 to TRBJ2-3; 10 bases are a match to TRBD2. Germline V gene lookup returns CDR1 SGHTA and CDR2 FQGTGA. The length of the CDR3 is 16 residues. With V trimmed by 3 bases and J by 5 bases, 8 bases remained unmatched. The CDR3 sequence is CASSFQGAGGGDTQYF. The DNA for the CDR3 is TGTGCCAGCAGCTTTCAGGGAGCGGGAGGGGGAGATACGCAGTATTTT.

The chain's CDR3 is CASSGTGAHEQYF. CDR3 coding DNA: TGTGCCAGCTCCGGGACAGGTGCACACGAGCAGTACTTC. V and J are TRBV2 and TRBJ2-7, with 8 positions matching TRBD1. The CDR3 spans 13 residues. Germline CDR1 reads SNHLY; CDR2 reads FYNNEI. V was clipped by 8 bases and J by 5 bases; unmatched bases: 8.

V is TRBV7-6 and J is TRBJ2-5, with no clear D. The V gene's germline CDR1 is SGHVS and CDR2 FNYEAQ. V lost 3 bases and J lost 2, with 7 bases in between. The CDR3 length is 13 residues. CDR3 region: CASSLADQETQYF. Here the CDR3 DNA reads TGTGCCAGCAGCTTGGCGGATCAAGAGACCCAGTACTTC.

The V gene is TRBV2, the J gene TRBJ2-2, with TRBD2 matching over 9 bases. CDR3 length: 16 residues. Germline V gene data show CDR1 as SNHLY and CDR2 as FYNNEI. The trim removed 1 base at V and 7 bases at J, leaving 7 bases unmatched. CDR3: CASSEDRAGGFGELFF. The CDR3 DNA reads as TGTGCCAGCAGTGAAGATAGAGCGGGAGGTTTCGGGGAGCTGTTTTTT.

This clone was picked up one time. The chain has TRBV5-4 and TRBJ1-5; 7 bases match TRBD1. Germline V lookup: CDR1 SGHNT, CDR2 YYREEE (reference sequence). After removal of 4 bases from V and 4 bases from J, the junction contained 14 bases not matched to a gene. The CDR3 contains 17 residues. Here the CDR3 DNA reads TGTGCCAGCAGCCCCCCCGAAAGACAGGGTTTTAATCAGCCCCAGCATTTT. Protein sequence: CASSPPERQGFNQPQHF. Full variable domain (remainder filled in from reference TRBV5-4 and TRBJ1-5): ETGVTQSPTHLIKTRGQQVTLRCSSQSGHNTVSWYQQALGQGPQFIFQYYREEENGRGNFPPRFSGLQFPNYSSELNVNALELDDSALYLCASSPPERQGFNQPQHFGDGTRLSIL.

CDR3 coding DNA: TGTGCCAGTAGTATAGAGGGACGGGGAATGGGAGACTATGGCTACACCTTC. Protein sequence: CASSIEGRGMGDYGYTF. The rearrangement uses TRBV19 and TRBJ1-2; a weak D match, TRBD1 (5 bases). V gave up 0 bases and J gave up 3 bases, with 17 bases separating them. Germline-derived CDR1 and CDR2 are LNHDA and SQIVND (reference sequence). The CDR3 is made up of 17 amino acids.

The table lists this clone with a count of one. This CDR3 reads CSVRSSAYNEQFF. The DNA for the CDR3 is TGCAGCGTGAGGAGTAGCGCGTACAATGAGCAGTTCTTC. V is TRBV29-1 and J is TRBJ2-1; weak D call: TRBD2 (5 bases). There are 13 residues in the CDR3. V was shortened by 6 bases and J by 4 bases, with 13 bases between the two germline ends. The germline V gene encodes CDR1 SQVTM and CDR2 ANQGSEA.

The V call is TRBV12-5, the J call TRBJ1-5; 8 bases agree with TRBD1. From germline, CDR1 is LGHNT and CDR2 FRNRAP. The CDR3 length is 16 residues. Trimming took 3 bases from V and 7 from J; bases not matched to a gene: 11. DNA of the CDR3: TGTGCTAGTGGTTTCTGGACAGGGTCGGTATACCAGCCCCAGCATTTT. It codes for CASGFWTGSVYQPQHF.

V gene TRBV6-5 combines with J gene TRBJ2-2; D unclear. Trimming stripped 7 bases from V and 1 base from J, with 10 bases between. The CDR3 covers 14 residues. Germline CDR1 and CDR2: MNHEY and SVGAGI. The DNA for the CDR3 is TGTGCCAGCAACCGAGCTGAGAACACCGGGGAGCTGTTTTTT. Protein: CASNRAENTGELFF.

CDR3 in amino acids: CASSPPGPDIQYF. Written as DNA, the CDR3 is TGTGCCAGCAGTCCTCCGGGTCCGGACATTCAGTACTTC. The chain carries TRBV28 and TRBJ2-4; D gene ambiguous. Germline CDR1 is MDHEN and CDR2 is SYDVKM. Trimming removed 5 bases at V and 8 bases at J, with 13 bases between. The CDR3 totals 13 residues.

The chain has TRBV29-1 and TRBJ2-1; TRBD2 agrees at 8 bases. Germline V CDR1 and CDR2: SQVTM, ANQGSEA. This CDR3 has 15 residues. J lost 5 bases, V lost 5 bases, and 11 bases had no gene match. As DNA, the CDR3 is TGCAGCGTTAACGGGGGAGCGGGAGTCCACAATGAGCAGTTCTTC. It specifies CSVNGGAGVHNEQFF.

V usage is TRBV6-1 and J usage is TRBJ2-3; 13 bases are a match to TRBD2. Germline CDR1 is MNHNS and CDR2 is SASEGT. V was pared by 2 bases and J by 6 bases, with 5 bases of the junction left unmatched. The CDR3 is 16 amino acids. For the CDR3, the DNA is TGTGCCAGCAGTGAAAGGGGACTAGCGGGAATGGATACGCAGTATTTT. This codes for CASSERGLAGMDTQYF.

J is TRBJ1-2 and V is TRBV29-1; unclear D gene. Germline CDR1 SQVTM, CDR2 ANQGSEA. The CDR3 loop spans 13 amino acids. The ends were cut back, 4 bases at V and 6 bases at J, with 15 bases in the middle. The CDR3 protein is CSVVKVEGNGYTF. In DNA, the CDR3 is TGCAGCGTTGTTAAGGTTGAAGGCAATGGCTACACCTTC.

This chain connects TRBV27 to TRBJ2-7, with 8 bases aligning to TRBD1. Germline CDR1 MNHEY, CDR2 SMNVEV (reference sequence). The J segment lost 3 bases and the V segment lost 4 bases, leaving 8 bases of the junction unmatched. The CDR3 consists of 15 residues. The CDR3 nucleotides read TGTGCCAGCAGTTCTGGACAGGGCGTTTACTACGAGCAGTACTTC. Amino acid sequence: CASSSGQGVYYEQYF.

V gene TRBV7-2 combines with J gene TRBJ1-2, with a weak D call TRBD1 (5 bases). The germline CDR1 and CDR2 sequences are SGHTA and FQGNSA. This CDR3 is built from 15 residues. V shed 0 bases and J shed 3 bases, with 11 bases lying between them. CDR3 bases: TGTGCCAGCAGCTTAGCGGGGGGAGGTTACTATGGCTACACCTTC. Encoded protein: CASSLAGGGYYGYTF. The full variable domain, completed using reference TRBV7-2 and TRBJ1-2, is GAGVSQSPSNKVTEKGKDVELRCDPISGHTALYWYRQSLGQGLEFLIYFQGNSAPDKSGLPSDRFSAERTGGSVSTLTIQRTQQEDSAVYLCASSLAGGGYYGYTFGSGTRLTVV.

This chain connects TRBV7-2 to TRBJ1-3; D gene uncertain. This CDR3 contains 13 residues. The V gene lost 1 base and the J gene lost 9 bases, with 10 bases spanning the gap. Germline CDR1 reads SGHTA; CDR2 reads FQGNSA. The CDR3 reads CASSLGAGRTIYF. For the CDR3, the DNA is TGTGCCAGCAGCTTAGGAGCCGGCCGCACCATATATTTT.

Only one count was recorded for this clone. The chain links TRBV21-1 to TRBJ2-3; the D call in the table, TRBD2, was not verified against the DNA. TRBV21-1 is described as a pseudogene. CDR3 length: 15 residues. The CDR3 region is CASSDRLAGIDTQYF. DNA of the CDR3: TGTGCCAGCAGCGACAGACTAGCGGGGATAGATACGCAGTATTTT.

CDR3 DNA: TGTGCCAGCAGCCGACGCGGGGGGGATGGCACTGAAGCTTTCTTT. This sequence encodes CASSRRGGDGTEAFF. The chain is built from TRBV7-9 and TRBJ1-1; possible D gene TRBD1, 5 bases. Trimming pared 5 bases from V and 4 bases from J, leaving 17 bases between. This CDR3 comprises 15 residues. CDR1 and CDR2 from the germline V gene are SEHNR and FQNEAQ (reference sequence).

CDR3 DNA: TGTGCCAGCAGCTCAAGGGGTGGTGAGCAGTTCTTC. Amino acid sequence: CASSSRGGEQFF. V usage is TRBV7-3 and J usage is TRBJ2-1; tentatively, D is TRBD1 (5 bases). CDR3 length equals 12 residues. The ends were cut back, 4 bases at V and 9 bases at J, with 10 bases in the middle. Germline CDR1 and CDR2: SGHTA and FQGTGA.

V gene TRBV11-1 combines with J gene TRBJ2-3; no clear D. V was trimmed by 1 base and J by 2 bases, leaving 10 bases between them. Per the germline V gene, CDR1 is SGHAT and CDR2 is FQDESV (reference sequence). The CDR3 is 15 residues long. CDR3 DNA: TGTGCCAGCAGCTTAGTAGGCGCCTACACAGATACGCAGTATTTT. This encodes CASSLVGAYTDTQYF.

The sample holds a few counts of this clone. V gene TRBV10-3 combines with J gene TRBJ2-2; the D is unclear. V lost 2 bases to trimming and J lost 7 bases, with 8 bases between them. Germline CDR1 ENHRY, CDR2 SYGVKD. This CDR3 is 13 amino acids long. The CDR3 protein is CAISEARDGELFF. The CDR3 DNA reads as TGTGCCATCAGTGAGGCGAGAGACGGGGAGCTGTTTTTT.